What follows is one TCR beta chain and its context. What it binds is unknown. The same CDR3 is also encoded by other DNA sequences in this sample. The data derive from a study of shared clonotypes between healthy human individuals. Study-level results: Large depth notwithstanding, sorted-subset sequencing proved incomplete by rarefaction.

The CDR3 runs to 15 residues. Germline V gives CDR1 MGHRA, CDR2 YSYEKL. The germline V and J ends were trimmed by 1 base and 1 base, with 11 bases remaining between them. The protocol was immunoSEQ multiplex PCR, while the TCRdb copy is restricted to in-frame clones and leaves out a portion. The sample contains around 600,000 clones, around 96% of which appear only once. Naive CD8 populations comprised CD45RO-negative cells positively selected for CCR7, excluding terminally differentiated effector memory CD45RA+ cells. Specimen: naive CD8+ T cells sorted from blood. The chain joins TRBV4-1 to TRBJ2-7, with D unresolved. The origin of this receptor is a woman aged 25-40 years in good health. The CDR3 coding sequence is TGCGCCAGCAGCCAAGGTTTAGGGTCTTCCTACGAGCAGTACTTC. Translating gives CASSQGLGSSYEQYF.